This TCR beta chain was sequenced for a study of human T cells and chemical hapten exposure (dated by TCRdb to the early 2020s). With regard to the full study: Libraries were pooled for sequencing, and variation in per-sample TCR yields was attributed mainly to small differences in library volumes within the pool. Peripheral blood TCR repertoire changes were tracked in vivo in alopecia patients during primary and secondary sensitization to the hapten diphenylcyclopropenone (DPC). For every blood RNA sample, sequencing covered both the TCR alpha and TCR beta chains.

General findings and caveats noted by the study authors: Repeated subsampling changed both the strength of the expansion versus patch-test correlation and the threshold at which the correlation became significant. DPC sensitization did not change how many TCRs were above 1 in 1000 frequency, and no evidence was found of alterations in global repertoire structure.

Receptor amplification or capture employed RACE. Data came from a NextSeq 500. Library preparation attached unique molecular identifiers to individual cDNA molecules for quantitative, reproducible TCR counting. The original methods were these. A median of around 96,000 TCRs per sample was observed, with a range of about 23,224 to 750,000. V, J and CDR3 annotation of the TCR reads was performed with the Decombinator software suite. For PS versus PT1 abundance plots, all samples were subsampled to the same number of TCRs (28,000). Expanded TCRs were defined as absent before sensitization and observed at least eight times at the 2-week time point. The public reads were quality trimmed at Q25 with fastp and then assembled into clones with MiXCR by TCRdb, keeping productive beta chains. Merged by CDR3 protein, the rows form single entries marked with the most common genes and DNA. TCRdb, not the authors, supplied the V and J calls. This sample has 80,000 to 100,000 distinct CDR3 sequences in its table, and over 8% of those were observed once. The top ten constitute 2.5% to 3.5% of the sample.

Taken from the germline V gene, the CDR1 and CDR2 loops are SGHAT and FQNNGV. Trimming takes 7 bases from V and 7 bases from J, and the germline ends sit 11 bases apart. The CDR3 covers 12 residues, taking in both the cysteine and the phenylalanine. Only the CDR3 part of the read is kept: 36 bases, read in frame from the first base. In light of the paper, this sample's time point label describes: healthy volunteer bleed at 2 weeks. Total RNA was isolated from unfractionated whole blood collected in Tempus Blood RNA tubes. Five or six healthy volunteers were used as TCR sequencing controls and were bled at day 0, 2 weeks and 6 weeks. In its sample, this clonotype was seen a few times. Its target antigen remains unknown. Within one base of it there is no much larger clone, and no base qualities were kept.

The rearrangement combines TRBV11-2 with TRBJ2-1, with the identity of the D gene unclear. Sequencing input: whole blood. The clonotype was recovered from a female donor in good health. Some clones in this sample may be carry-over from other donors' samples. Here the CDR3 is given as CASTTYGNEQFF. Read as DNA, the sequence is TGTGCCAGCACCACTTACGGTAATGAGCAGTTCTTC.